This TCR beta chain was recorded in a study of blood T cell repertoires in COVID-19. Study background: The United States, Italy and Spain supplied acute and convalescent COVID-19 samples.

Repertoires were generated with immunoSEQ multiplex PCR, while TCRdb's copy carries only in-frame clones and drops some. The table has around 260,000 clones, more than 80% seen once. In germline, CDR1 is SGHTA, CDR2 FQGNSA. This CDR3 contains 13 residues. Unmatched junction bases numbered 7, after V lost 7 bases and J lost 4 bases. The sequence was collected from a woman in her twenties or thirties who had recovered from COVID-19. The chain links TRBV7-2 to TRBJ2-7; 7 bases align to TRBD1. The sequencing sample was made of PBMCs or T cells enriched from blood (not recorded which). CDR3 DNA: TGTGCCAGCACCCCGACAGGGTTTTACGAGCAGTACTTC. Protein sequence: CASTPTGFYEQYF.